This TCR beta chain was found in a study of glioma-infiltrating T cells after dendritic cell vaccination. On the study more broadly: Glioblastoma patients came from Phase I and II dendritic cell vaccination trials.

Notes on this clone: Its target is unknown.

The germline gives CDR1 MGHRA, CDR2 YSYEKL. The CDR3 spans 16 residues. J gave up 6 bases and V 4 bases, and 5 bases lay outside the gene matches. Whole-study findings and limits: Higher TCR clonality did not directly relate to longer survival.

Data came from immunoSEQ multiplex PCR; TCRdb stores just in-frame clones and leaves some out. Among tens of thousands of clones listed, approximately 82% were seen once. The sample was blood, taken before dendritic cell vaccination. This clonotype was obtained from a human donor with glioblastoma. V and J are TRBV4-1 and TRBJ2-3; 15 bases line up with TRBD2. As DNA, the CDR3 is TGCGCCAGCAGCCTGGGACTAGCGGGGGGAACCGATACGCAGTATTTT. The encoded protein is CASSLGLAGGTDTQYF.